The rows below give T cell receptor beta chains drawn from one sample of a study of control samples from healthy donors and cancer patients. Using immunoSEQ multiplex PCR, the repertoire was profiled, and TCRdb retains in-frame clones only, with some absent. The table includes approximately 130,000 clones, about 86% detected once. Sequencing was carried out using blood. These TCRs come from a man aged 25-45 years in good health. CDR3s include the opening cysteine and the closing phenylalanine or tryptophan. D genes are given only for firm matches. Only some rows state a clone size, as once, few, many or a class for expanded clones.

abundance: .; v_gene: TRBV7-6; d_gene: .; j_gene: TRBJ2-2; CDR3aa: CASSLEVRANTGELFF; CDR3nt: TGTGCCAGCAGCTTAGAGGTTAGGGCGAACACCGGGGAGCTGTTTTTT
abundance: .; v_gene: TRBV18; d_gene: .; j_gene: TRBJ1-1; CDR3aa: CASSPREGEAFF; CDR3nt: TGTGCCAGCTCACCACGAGAAGGGGAAGCTTTCTTT
abundance: .; v_gene: TRBV5-1; d_gene: .; j_gene: TRBJ2-7; CDR3aa: CASSADAYEQYF; CDR3nt: TGCGCCAGCAGCGCGGACGCCTACGAGCAGTACTTC
abundance: .; v_gene: TRBV29-1; d_gene: .; j_gene: TRBJ1-1; CDR3aa: CSVDQGGNTEAFF; CDR3nt: TGCAGCGTTGATCAGGGTGGGAACACTGAAGCTTTCTTT
abundance: .; v_gene: TRBV12-3/TRBV12-4; d_gene: .; j_gene: TRBJ1-1; CDR3aa: CASSPAGYTEAFF; CDR3nt: TGTGCCAGCAGTCCGGCCGGGTACACTGAAGCTTTCTTT
abundance: .; v_gene: TRBV7-3; d_gene: .; j_gene: TRBJ1-1; CDR3aa: CASSLIGGGSTEAFF; CDR3nt: TGTGCCAGCAGCTTAATAGGTGGGGGTAGCACTGAAGCTTTCTTT
abundance: .; v_gene: TRBV18; d_gene: .; j_gene: TRBJ1-1; CDR3aa: CASSPKDGTPEAFF; CDR3nt: TGTGCCAGCTCACCGAAGGATGGGACCCCTGAAGCTTTCTTT
abundance: .; v_gene: TRBV9; d_gene: .; j_gene: TRBJ2-5; CDR3aa: CASSPRGGGGAQETQYF; CDR3nt: TGTGCCAGCAGCCCTAGGGGAGGCGGAGGGGCTCAAGAGACCCAGTACTTC
abundance: .; v_gene: TRBV2; d_gene: TRBD1; j_gene: TRBJ1-1; CDR3aa: CASSEVQGGTEAFF; CDR3nt: TGTGCCAGCAGTGAAGTCCAGGGGGGAACTGAAGCTTTCTTT
abundance: .; v_gene: TRBV11-2; d_gene: TRBD1; j_gene: TRBJ2-4; CDR3aa: CASSSPQGANLAKNIQYF; CDR3nt: TGTGCCAGCAGCTCCCCTCAGGGGGCAAACCTAGCCAAAAACATTCAGTACTTC
abundance: .; v_gene: TRBV27; d_gene: TRBD1; j_gene: TRBJ2-5; CDR3aa: CASSPEGTGGGQETQYF; CDR3nt: TGTGCCAGCAGTCCCGAGGGGACAGGGGGAGGGCAAGAGACCCAGTACTTC
abundance: few; v_gene: TRBV6-2/TRBV6-3; d_gene: .; j_gene: TRBJ1-6; CDR3aa: CASSPALVNSPLHF; CDR3nt: TGTGCCAGCAGCCCGGCGCTTGTAAATTCACCCCTCCACTTT
abundance: .; v_gene: TRBV10-3; d_gene: TRBD1; j_gene: TRBJ1-1; CDR3aa: CAISELHTDRESTEAFF; CDR3nt: TGTGCCATCAGTGAGTTACACACGGACAGGGAGAGCACTGAAGCTTTCTTT
abundance: .; v_gene: TRBV6-1; d_gene: TRBD1; j_gene: TRBJ2-5; CDR3aa: CASSDLGTEQETQYF; CDR3nt: TGTGCCAGCAGTGACCTAGGGACAGAGCAAGAGACCCAGTACTTC
abundance: .; v_gene: TRBV30; d_gene: TRBD1; j_gene: TRBJ1-1; CDR3aa: CAWNTGAPEAFF; CDR3nt: TGTGCCTGGAATACAGGGGCCCCTGAAGCTTTCTTT
abundance: .; v_gene: TRBV18; d_gene: .; j_gene: TRBJ2-1; CDR3aa: CASSRDLGLDEQFF; CDR3nt: TGTGCCAGCTCACGGGACTTAGGTTTGGATGAGCAGTTCTTC
abundance: .; v_gene: TRBV11-3; d_gene: TRBD1; j_gene: TRBJ1-3; CDR3aa: CASSQTGAGNTIYF; CDR3nt: TGTGCCAGCAGCCAGACAGGGGCTGGAAACACCATATATTTT
abundance: .; v_gene: TRBV19; d_gene: .; j_gene: TRBJ1-6; CDR3aa: CASSMAPGENSPLHF; CDR3nt: TGTGCCAGTAGTATGGCTCCCGGGGAGAATTCACCCCTCCACTTT
abundance: .; v_gene: TRBV19; d_gene: TRBD1; j_gene: TRBJ1-2; CDR3aa: CASSDRDRGSYTF; CDR3nt: TGTGCCAGTAGTGATCGGGACAGGGGAAGCTACACCTTC
abundance: .; v_gene: TRBV6-2/TRBV6-3; d_gene: TRBD2; j_gene: TRBJ2-3; CDR3aa: CASSYFSSGGPSTDTQYF; CDR3nt: TGTGCCAGCAGTTACTTCTCTAGCGGGGGCCCAAGCACAGATACGCAGTATTTT
abundance: .; v_gene: TRBV5-6; d_gene: TRBD2; j_gene: TRBJ2-2; CDR3aa: CASSLPVGLAGANTGELFF; CDR3nt: TGTGCCAGCAGCTTGCCGGTAGGACTAGCGGGGGCCAACACCGGGGAGCTGTTTTTT
abundance: .; v_gene: TRBV7-3; d_gene: .; j_gene: TRBJ2-2; CDR3aa: CASRRAPAGELFF; CDR3nt: TGTGCCAGCAGGAGGGCGCCGGCCGGGGAGCTGTTTTTT
abundance: .; v_gene: TRBV19; d_gene: .; j_gene: TRBJ1-2; CDR3aa: CASENRVKGSYGYTF; CDR3nt: TGTGCCAGTGAGAACAGGGTCAAAGGTTCCTATGGCTACACCTTC
abundance: once; v_gene: TRBV4-1; d_gene: .; j_gene: TRBJ1-2; CDR3aa: CASSHGRGGPGEGYTF; CDR3nt: TGCGCCAGCAGCCACGGGCGGGGGGGACCGGGGGAAGGCTACACCTTC
abundance: .; v_gene: TRBV5-6; d_gene: .; j_gene: TRBJ1-1; CDR3aa: CASSLADRNTEAFF; CDR3nt: TGTGCCAGCAGCTTGGCCGACAGGAACACTGAAGCTTTCTTT
abundance: .; v_gene: TRBV9; d_gene: TRBD1; j_gene: TRBJ1-2; CDR3aa: CASSVGQGGFYGYTF; CDR3nt: TGTGCCAGCAGCGTGGGTCAAGGGGGCTTCTATGGCTACACCTTC
abundance: .; v_gene: TRBV11-3; d_gene: TRBD1; j_gene: TRBJ2-1; CDR3aa: CASSLGALATGALPNEQFF; CDR3nt: TGTGCCAGCAGCTTAGGGGCCCTGGCGACAGGGGCCCTCCCCAATGAGCAGTTCTTC
abundance: .; v_gene: TRBV5-1; d_gene: TRBD1; j_gene: TRBJ2-7; CDR3aa: CASSFGQGPYEQYF; CDR3nt: TGCGCCAGCAGCTTTGGACAGGGCCCCTACGAGCAGTACTTC
abundance: .; v_gene: TRBV2; d_gene: .; j_gene: TRBJ1-4; CDR3aa: CASKNSENEKLFF; CDR3nt: TGTGCCAGCAAGAACAGTGAGAATGAGAAACTGTTTTTT
abundance: .; v_gene: TRBV2; d_gene: .; j_gene: TRBJ1-1; CDR3aa: CASTRTDQNTEAFF; CDR3nt: TGTGCCAGCACCCGGACAGATCAGAACACTGAAGCTTTCTTT
abundance: .; v_gene: TRBV2; d_gene: TRBD2; j_gene: TRBJ2-3; CDR3aa: CASSGLAGGRDTQYF; CDR3nt: TGTGCCAGCAGTGGACTAGCGGGGGGGCGGGATACGCAGTATTTT
abundance: few; v_gene: TRBV2; d_gene: .; j_gene: TRBJ2-2; CDR3aa: CASSEGTADTGELFF; CDR3nt: TGTGCCAGCAGTGAAGGGACAGCTGACACCGGGGAGCTGTTTTTT
abundance: .; v_gene: TRBV6-5; d_gene: TRBD1; j_gene: TRBJ2-7; CDR3aa: CASSYSGQTHYEQYF; CDR3nt: TGTGCCAGCAGTTACTCGGGACAGACCCACTACGAGCAGTACTTC
abundance: .; v_gene: TRBV30; d_gene: .; j_gene: TRBJ2-7; CDR3aa: CAWSVAGSYEQYF; CDR3nt: TGTGCCTGGAGTGTAGCGGGTTCGTACGAGCAGTACTTC
abundance: .; v_gene: TRBV30; d_gene: TRBD1; j_gene: TRBJ2-7; CDR3aa: CAWSIGQVSSYEQYF; CDR3nt: TGTGCCTGGAGCATAGGACAGGTCAGCTCCTACGAGCAGTACTTC
abundance: once; v_gene: TRBV12-3/TRBV12-4; d_gene: .; j_gene: TRBJ1-1; CDR3aa: CASAPRAPGEAFF; CDR3nt: TGTGCCAGCGCCCCCCGGGCCCCAGGGGAGGCTTTCTTT
abundance: .; v_gene: TRBV28; d_gene: TRBD1; j_gene: TRBJ1-2; CDR3aa: CASSLGGQGTHGYTF; CDR3nt: TGTGCCAGCAGTTTAGGGGGACAGGGAACCCATGGCTACACCTTC
abundance: .; v_gene: TRBV5-1; d_gene: .; j_gene: TRBJ2-6; CDR3aa: CASSPSGTALSGANVLTF; CDR3nt: TGCGCCAGCAGCCCCTCCGGGACGGCCCTCTCTGGGGCCAACGTCCTGACTTTC
abundance: once; v_gene: TRBV5-5; d_gene: .; j_gene: TRBJ2-1; CDR3aa: CASSLRGQNNEQFF; CDR3nt: TGTGCCAGCAGCTTGCGGGGGCAAAACAATGAGCAGTTCTTC
abundance: .; v_gene: TRBV6-5; d_gene: .; j_gene: TRBJ1-1; CDR3aa: CASIPGEGVDTEAFF; CDR3nt: TGTGCCAGCATACCGGGGGAGGGGGTGGACACTGAAGCTTTCTTT
abundance: .; v_gene: TRBV19; d_gene: TRBD1; j_gene: TRBJ1-2; CDR3aa: CASSVPGTGTDYGYTF; CDR3nt: TGTGCCAGTAGTGTACCCGGGACAGGGACGGACTATGGCTACACCTTC
abundance: .; v_gene: TRBV4-1; d_gene: .; j_gene: TRBJ2-1; CDR3aa: CASSQEEGYNEQFF; CDR3nt: TGCGCCAGCAGCCAAGAAGAGGGGTACAATGAGCAGTTCTTC
abundance: .; v_gene: TRBV30; d_gene: .; j_gene: TRBJ1-1; CDR3aa: CAWSQFRGRGRNTEAFF; CDR3nt: TGTGCCTGGAGTCAATTCAGGGGTCGGGGTCGGAACACTGAAGCTTTCTTT
abundance: .; v_gene: TRBV5-4; d_gene: .; j_gene: TRBJ2-3; CDR3aa: CASSLSTDTQYF; CDR3nt: TGTGCCAGCAGCTTGAGCACAGATACGCAGTATTTT
abundance: once; v_gene: TRBV18; d_gene: .; j_gene: TRBJ1-6; CDR3aa: CASSPPSGAGGNSPLHF; CDR3nt: TGTGCCAGCTCACCACCGTCCGGGGCCGGGGGTAATTCACCCCTCCACTTT
abundance: .; v_gene: TRBV18; d_gene: .; j_gene: TRBJ2-7; CDR3aa: CASSQSQSTSYEQYF; CDR3nt: TGTGCCAGCTCACAATCGCAGTCCACTTCCTACGAGCAGTACTTC
abundance: .; v_gene: TRBV5-1; d_gene: .; j_gene: TRBJ2-7; CDR3aa: CASSRDSRVPGPYEQYF; CDR3nt: TGCGCCAGCAGCCGTGACTCTCGGGTCCCCGGGCCCTACGAGCAGTACTTC
abundance: .; v_gene: TRBV7-3; d_gene: .; j_gene: TRBJ1-1; CDR3aa: CASSSSPVLLKLDF; CDR3nt: TGTGCCAGCAGCTCCTCCCCAGTACTACTGAAGCTCGACTTT
abundance: .; v_gene: TRBV30; d_gene: TRBD1; j_gene: TRBJ1-2; CDR3aa: CAWSPGQVRDGYTF; CDR3nt: TGTGCCTGGAGTCCGGGACAGGTTCGTGACGGCTACACCTTC
abundance: once; v_gene: TRBV2; d_gene: .; j_gene: TRBJ2-5; CDR3aa: CASSYRVETQYF; CDR3nt: TGTGCCAGCAGTTACAGGGTGGAGACCCAGTACTTC
abundance: .; v_gene: TRBV7-7; d_gene: .; j_gene: TRBJ2-7; CDR3aa: CASSLAIGGTDEQYF; CDR3nt: TGTGCCAGCAGCTTAGCGATCGGGGGAACAGACGAGCAGTACTTC
abundance: .; v_gene: TRBV30; d_gene: .; j_gene: TRBJ1-3; CDR3aa: CAWREARNTIYF; CDR3nt: TGTGCCTGGAGAGAGGCAAGAAACACCATATATTTT
abundance: once; v_gene: TRBV18; d_gene: TRBD1; j_gene: TRBJ1-1; CDR3aa: CASSSETGSTEAFF; CDR3nt: TGTGCCAGCTCGTCAGAGACAGGGAGCACTGAAGCTTTCTTT